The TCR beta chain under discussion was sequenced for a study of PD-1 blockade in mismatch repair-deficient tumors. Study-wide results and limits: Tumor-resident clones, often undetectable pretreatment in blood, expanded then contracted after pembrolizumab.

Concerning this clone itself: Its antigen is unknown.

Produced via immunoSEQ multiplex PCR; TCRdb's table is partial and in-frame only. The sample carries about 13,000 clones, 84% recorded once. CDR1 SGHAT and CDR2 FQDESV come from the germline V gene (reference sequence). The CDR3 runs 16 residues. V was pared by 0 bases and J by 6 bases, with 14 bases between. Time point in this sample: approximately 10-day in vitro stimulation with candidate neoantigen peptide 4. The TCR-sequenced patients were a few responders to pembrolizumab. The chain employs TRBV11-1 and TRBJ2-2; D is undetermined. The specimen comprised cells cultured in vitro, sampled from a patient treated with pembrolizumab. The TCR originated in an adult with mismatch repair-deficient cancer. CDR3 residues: CASSLASIDISGELFF. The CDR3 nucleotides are TGTGCCAGCAGCTTAGCGTCGATAGATATTTCCGGGGAGCTGTTTTTT.